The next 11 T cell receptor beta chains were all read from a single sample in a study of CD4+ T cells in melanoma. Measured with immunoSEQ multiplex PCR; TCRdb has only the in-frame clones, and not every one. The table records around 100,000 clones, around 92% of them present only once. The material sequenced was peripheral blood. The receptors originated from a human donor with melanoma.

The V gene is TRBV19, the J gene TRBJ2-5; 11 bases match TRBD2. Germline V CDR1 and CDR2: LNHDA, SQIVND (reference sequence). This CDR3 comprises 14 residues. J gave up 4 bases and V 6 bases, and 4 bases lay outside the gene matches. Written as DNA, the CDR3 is TGTGCCAGTAGGCATAGCGGGGGGGTAGAGACCCAGTACTTC. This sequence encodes CASRHSGGVETQYF.

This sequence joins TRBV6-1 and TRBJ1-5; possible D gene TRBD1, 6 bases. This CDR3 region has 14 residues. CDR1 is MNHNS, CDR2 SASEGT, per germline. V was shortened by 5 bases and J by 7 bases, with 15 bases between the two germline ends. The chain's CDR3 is CASSMGAITQPQHF. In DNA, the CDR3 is TGTGCCAGCAGTATGGGGGCGATCACCCAGCCCCAGCATTTT.

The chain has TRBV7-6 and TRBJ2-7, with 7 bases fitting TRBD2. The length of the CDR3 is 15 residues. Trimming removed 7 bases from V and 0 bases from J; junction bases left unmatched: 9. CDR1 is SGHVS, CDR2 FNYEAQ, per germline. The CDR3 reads CASTSRPGGSYEQYF. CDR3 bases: TGTGCCAGCACCTCCCGTCCGGGAGGCTCCTACGAGCAGTACTTC.

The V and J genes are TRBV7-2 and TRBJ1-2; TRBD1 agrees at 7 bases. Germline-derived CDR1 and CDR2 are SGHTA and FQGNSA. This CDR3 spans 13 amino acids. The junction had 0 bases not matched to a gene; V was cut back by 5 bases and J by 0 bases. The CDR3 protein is CASSQGANYGYTF. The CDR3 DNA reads TGTGCCAGCAGCCAGGGGGCTAACTATGGCTACACCTTC.

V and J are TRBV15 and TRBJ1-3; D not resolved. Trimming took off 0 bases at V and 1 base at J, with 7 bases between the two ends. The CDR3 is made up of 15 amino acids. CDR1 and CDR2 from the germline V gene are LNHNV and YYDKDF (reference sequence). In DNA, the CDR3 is TGTGCCACCAGCAGAGATTATGGTTCTGGAAACACCATATATTTT. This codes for CATSRDYGSGNTIYF. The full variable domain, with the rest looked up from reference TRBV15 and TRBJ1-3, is DAMVIQNPRYQVTQFGKPVTLSCSQTLNHNVMYWYQQKSSQAPKLLFHYYDKDFNNEADTPDNFQSRRPNTSFCFLDIRSPGLGDTAMYLCATSRDYGSGNTIYFGEGSWLTVV.

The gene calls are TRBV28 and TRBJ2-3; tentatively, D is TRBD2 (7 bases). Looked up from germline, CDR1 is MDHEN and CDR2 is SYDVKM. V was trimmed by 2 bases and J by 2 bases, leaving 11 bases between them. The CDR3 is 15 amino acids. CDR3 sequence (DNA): TGTGCCAGCAGTTTACGGGGGGCCTACACAGATACGCAGTATTTT. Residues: CASSLRGAYTDTQYF. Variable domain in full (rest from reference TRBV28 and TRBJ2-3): DVKVTQSSRYLVKRTGEKVFLECVQDMDHENMFWYRQDPGLGLRLIYFSYDVKMKEKGDIPEGYSVSREKKERFSLILESASTNQTSMYLCASSLRGAYTDTQYFGPGTRLTVL.

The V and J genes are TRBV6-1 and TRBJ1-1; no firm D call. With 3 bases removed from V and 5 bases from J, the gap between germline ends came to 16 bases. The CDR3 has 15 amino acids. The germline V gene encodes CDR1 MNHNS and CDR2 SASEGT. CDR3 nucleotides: TGTGCCAGCAGTGAGCAGCAGGCCGCCCCGACTGAAGCTTTCTTT. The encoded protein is CASSEQQAAPTEAFF.

CDR3 amino acids: CASTRTRTDNNEQFF. The CDR3 coding sequence is TGTGCCAGCACCCGAACTAGGACGGACAACAATGAGCAGTTCTTC. The chain has TRBV2 and TRBJ2-1, with D tentatively TRBD1 or TRBD2 (5 bases each). V lost 7 bases, J lost 5 bases, and 18 bases lay in between. Germline V gene lookup returns CDR1 SNHLY and CDR2 FYNNEI. This CDR3 comprises 15 residues.

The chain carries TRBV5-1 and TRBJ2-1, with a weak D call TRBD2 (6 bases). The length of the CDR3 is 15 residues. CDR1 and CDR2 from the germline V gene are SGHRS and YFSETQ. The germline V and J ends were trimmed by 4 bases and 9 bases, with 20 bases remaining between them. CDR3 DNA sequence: TGCGCCAGCAGCCCGGGACTCGGAGACTACGGTGAGCAGTTCTTC. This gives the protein CASSPGLGDYGEQFF.

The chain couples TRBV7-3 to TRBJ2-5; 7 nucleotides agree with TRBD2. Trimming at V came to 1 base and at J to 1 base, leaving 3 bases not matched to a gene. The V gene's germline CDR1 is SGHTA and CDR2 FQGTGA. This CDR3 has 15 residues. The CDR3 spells CASSLNSGLQETQYF. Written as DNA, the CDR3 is TGTGCCAGCAGCTTAAATAGCGGGCTCCAAGAGACCCAGTACTTC.

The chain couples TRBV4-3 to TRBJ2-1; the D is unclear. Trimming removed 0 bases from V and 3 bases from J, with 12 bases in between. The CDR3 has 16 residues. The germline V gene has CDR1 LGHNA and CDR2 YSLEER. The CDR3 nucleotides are TGCGCCAGCAGCCAAGATATCGGACCGCGCTACAATGAGCAGTTCTTC. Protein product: CASSQDIGPRYNEQFF.